This TCR beta chain was found in a study of cytomegalovirus exposure and HLA in healthy donors. The CDR3 runs to 14 residues. V shed 3 bases and J 4 bases; nucleotides not matched to a gene: 4. CDR1 and CDR2 from the germline V gene are MNHNS and SASEGT. Regarding this clone: The antigen remains unidentified.

Amplification used 60 Vbeta primers and 13 Jbeta primers. Here immunoSEQ multiplex PCR was the method, and the copy in TCRdb shows in-frame clones only, minus some. This sample carries about 210,000 clones, roughly 80% of them seen once, and the ten largest clones take approximately 6.5%. Each of the donors was a healthy bone marrow donor. Study-wide findings and caveats: Most sequenced TCRs were rare (though some public TCRs occurred in many donors). Altogether, some 160 TCR beta chains were recorded as cytomegalovirus-associated. Differences between HLA loci emerged in a later analysis of TCR association rates, with DRB1 most and HLA-C fewest.

V is TRBV6-1 and J is TRBJ2-5; 8 positions agree with TRBD2. The receptor comes from a middle-aged man in good health and CMV-seropositive. The specimen was PBMCs. In DNA, the CDR3 is TGTGCCAGCAGTGAGAGCGGGAGAGGAGAGACCCAGTACTTC. Translated, it gives CASSESGRGETQYF.